The sequence of this TCR beta chain was determined in a study of OX40 agonist ivuxolimab in advanced cancers. About the research overall: Intravenous ivuxolimab at 0.01 to 10 mg/kg was given to patients every 2 weeks. Whole-study results and caveats: There was clonal expansion of CD4+ and CD8+ blood T cells by week 6 at 0.1 to 3.0 mg/kg. More expanded clones were found, on average, in CD8+ than in CD4+ T cells. Also present in some nonresponders was a low level of normalized T-cell clonal expansion.

Method: immunoSEQ multiplex PCR; TCRdb's copy keeps in-frame clones and lacks some. The repertoire holds 55,000 to 65,000 clones, with roughly nine tenths as singletons. Turning to this clone: What it binds is not known. The sample has other DNA sequences that encode this CDR3 too.

The ends lost 2 bases at V and 6 bases at J; junction bases unmatched: 6. The CDR3 sequence is 16 residues long. Per the germline V gene, CDR1 is SGHTA and CDR2 is FQGNSA. The rearrangement joins TRBV7-2 to TRBJ2-2, with 10 bases aligning to TRBD2. The TCR comes from an adult with an advanced solid tumor such as melanoma, head and neck, liver or kidney cancer. The sequences come from CD4+ or CD8+ T cells sorted from blood, collected in a trial of the OX40 agonist ivuxolimab. The CDR3 DNA sequence: TGTGCCAGCAGCTTATCTCCAGCGGGAGGGCCCGGGGAGCTGTTTTTT. The encoded protein is CASSLSPAGGPGELFF.